This T cell receptor (beta chain) derives from a study of blood T cell repertoires in COVID-19. Study background: T cells, B-cell-depleted T cells, or PBMCs provided the cDNA or gDNA that served as material.

This clone was counted between two and nine times. This CDR3 contains 17 residues. Between the trimmed V and J ends, which lost 5 bases and 0 bases, there was a span of 20 bases. The germline gives CDR1 LGHDT, CDR2 YNNKEL (reference sequence). The assay was immunoSEQ multiplex PCR, and TCRdb's table has in-frame clones only and misses some. This repertoire shows over 150,000 clones, 70% to 85% found once; its top ten account for around 13%. Sample: peripheral blood. The chain carries TRBV3-1 (or the pseudogene TRBV3-2) and TRBJ2-7, with D maybe TRBD2 (5 bases). The source of this sequence is a human donor in a cohort sampled during active COVID-19. The CDR3 DNA is TGTGCCAGCAGCGAAAGACCCACCGGACTCCACTCCTACGAGCAGTACTTC. It is translated as CASSERPTGLHSYEQYF.